Below, 11 T cell receptor beta chains from the same sample are listed, as sequenced in a study of blood T cells in healthy people across ages. Through a sample-barcoded 5' primer and a J-beta primer mix, a second PCR was run for about 6 to 11 cycles. One entry per CDR3 protein results from TCRdb running MiXCR on the 5' RACE reads. The data show about 1.7 million distinct CDR3 sequences, roughly 27% seen once. Sequencing was performed on blood. These receptors were obtained from a woman in her 30s in good health.

The chain joins TRBV6-4 to TRBJ2-3; 10 bases are shared with TRBD2. The CDR3 sequence is 15 residues long. The V segment lost 5 bases and the J segment 6 bases; nucleotides outside the gene matches: 8. CDR1 and CDR2 (germline): MRHNA, SNTAGT. The CDR3 reads CASSTSGDPGDTQYF. The CDR3 region has the DNA TGTGCCAGCAGTACTAGCGGGGACCCGGGGGATACGCAGTATTTT.

The gene calls are TRBV7-2 and TRBJ1-2; no clear D. V lost 2 bases and J lost 5, with 15 bases in between. The CDR3 length is 15 residues. Germline lookup yields CDR1 SGHTA and CDR2 FQGNSA. The CDR3 loop is CASSLPSTGSYGYTF. CDR3 bases: TGTGCCAGCAGCTTACCTTCGACTGGGTCGTATGGCTACACCTTC. Full variable domain (rest looked up from reference TRBV7-2 and TRBJ1-2): GAGVSQSPSNKVTEKGKDVELRCDPISGHTALYWYRQSLGQGLEFLIYFQGNSAPDKSGLPSDRFSAERTGGSVSTLTIQRTQQEDSAVYLCASSLPSTGSYGYTFGSGTRLTVV.

This clonotype was seen more than once but under ten times. The chain employs TRBV12-3 or TRBV12-4 and TRBJ1-5; D may be TRBD1 (6 bases). This CDR3 spans 14 amino acids. V lost 6 bases, J lost 2 bases, and 11 bases lay in between. CDR3 in amino acids: CASSTGFGNQPQHF. CDR3 coding DNA: TGTGCCAGCAGCACAGGGTTTGGCAATCAGCCCCAGCATTTT.

This clonotype was found many times. Compared with germline, one end of the junction differs, possibly owing to a read error. V is TRBV7-2 and J is TRBJ2-1, with 7 bases aligning to TRBD2. Germline V CDR1 and CDR2: SGHTA, FQGNSA. This CDR3 spans 12 amino acids. The CDR3 loop reads CASSRRGNEQFF. The CDR3 nucleotides are TGCGCCAGCAGCCGGCGGGGGAATGAGCAGTTCTTC.

V usage is TRBV7-2 and J usage is TRBJ2-2, with D possibly being TRBD2 (6 bases). The CDR3 spans 14 residues. Trimming left V 5 bases short and J 7 bases short, with 14 bases between. Germline V gives CDR1 SGHTA, CDR2 FQGNSA. The CDR3 bases are TGTGCCAGCAGCCCCCCGGTGGGAGGCGGGGAGCTGTTTTTT. This translates into CASSPPVGGGELFF. Filled out from reference TRBV7-2 and TRBJ2-2, the complete variable domain reads GAGVSQSPSNKVTEKGKDVELRCDPISGHTALYWYRQSLGQGLEFLIYFQGNSAPDKSGLPSDRFSAERTGGSVSTLTIQRTQQEDSAVYLCASSPPVGGGELFFGEGSRLTVL.

This clonotype was found a few times. The V and J genes are TRBV27 and TRBJ2-1; D remains ambiguous. The CDR3 totals 14 residues. Germline loops: CDR1 MNHEY, CDR2 SMNVEV (reference sequence). Trimming took 2 bases from V and 8 from J, leaving 13 bases between them. CDR3 nucleotides: TGTGCCAGCAGTTTAAGAAGGCGAGGTGATGAGCAGTTCTTC. It is translated as CASSLRRRGDEQFF.

This clonotype was seen only a few times. The DNA of the CDR3 is TGTGCCAGCAGTTTACTCGACGGGGAGCTGTTTTTT. Its protein product is CASSLLDGELFF. The chain recombines TRBV12-3 or TRBV12-4 with TRBJ2-2; D call uncertain. The CDR3 has 12 amino acids. Trimming removed 2 bases at V and 7 bases at J, with 5 bases between.

This clonotype was counted ten times or more. This rearrangement joins TRBV20-1 to TRBJ2-3, with a tentative D call TRBD2 (5 bases). The CDR3 covers 14 residues. Trimming stripped 1 base from V and 4 bases from J, with 12 bases between. Per the germline V gene, CDR1 is DFQATT and CDR2 is SNEGSKA (reference sequence). Here the CDR3 DNA reads TGCAGTGCTAGAGCTAGGGCGGGTTCAGATACGCAGTATTTT. It specifies CSARARAGSDTQYF.

The chain couples TRBV9 to TRBJ1-1; 7 bases line up with TRBD1. Unmatched junction bases numbered 3, after V lost 3 bases and J lost 1 base. The germline V gene has CDR1 SGDLS and CDR2 YYNGEE. This CDR3 region has 14 residues. CDR3 in DNA: TGTGCCAGCAGCGGACAGGGTCCGAACACTGAAGCTTTCTTT. This gives the protein CASSGQGPNTEAFF.

This clonotype was observed a handful of times. This chain's CDR3 is CSDAGGAGEQFF. Here the CDR3 DNA reads TGCAGCGACGCGGGGGGGGCAGGTGAGCAGTTCTTC. The rearrangement uses TRBV29-1 and TRBJ2-1; TRBD2 aligns across 9 bases. Germline V gene lookup returns CDR1 SQVTM and CDR2 ANQGSEA. The CDR3 totals 12 residues. V gave up 7 bases and J gave up 9 bases; unmatched junction bases: 7.

This clonotype was recorded many times. This chain uses TRBV2 with TRBJ2-5; 12 positions match TRBD2. The CDR3 has 16 amino acids. Trimming at V came to 5 bases and at J to 5 bases, leaving 9 bases not matched to a gene. CDR1 SNHLY and CDR2 FYNNEI come from the germline V gene. This CDR3 is CASSPRLAGAWETQYF. The CDR3 DNA reads TGTGCCAGCAGTCCTCGACTAGCGGGGGCGTGGGAGACCCAGTACTTC.